This T cell receptor beta chain emerged from a study of shared clonotypes between healthy human individuals. Points from the study as a whole: Few donors limited the genetic and exposure-history diversity represented. The sampled material consisted only of blood, and tissue repertoires are likely to differ.

Cells designated naive CD8 were CD45RO-negative and were positively selected for CCR7, with terminally differentiated effector memory CD45RA+ cells excluded. Per germline, CDR1 SGDLS and CDR2 YYNGEE. V shed 4 bases and J shed 1 base, with 2 bases lying between them. The CDR3 sequence is 12 residues long. Only in-frame clones appear in the TCRdb table, and some are missing; sequencing was by immunoSEQ multiplex PCR. The sample lists some 2 million clones; just under 95% were seen once. As concerns this clone: As yet, its antigen is unknown.

The origin of this receptor is a man aged 18 to 35 in good health. The specimen was naive CD8+ T cells sorted from blood. The V gene is TRBV9, the J gene TRBJ2-2; D remains unclear. CDR3 sequence reads: CASSMNTGELFF. CDR3 in DNA: TGTGCCAGCAGCATGAACACCGGGGAGCTGTTTTTT. Full variable domain (remainder filled in from reference TRBV9 and TRBJ2-2): DSGVTQTPKHLITATGQRVTLRCSPRSGDLSVYWYQQSLDQGLQFLIQYYNGEERAKGNILERFSAQQFPDLHSELNLSSLELGDSALYFCASSMNTGELFFGEGSRLTVL.